What follows are 15 T cell receptor beta chains derived from one specimen sequenced in a study of blood T cell repertoires in COVID-19. Using immunoSEQ multiplex PCR, the repertoire was profiled, and TCRdb retains in-frame clones only, with some absent. Of 250,000 or so clones listed, roughly 80% are singletons. The source material was PBMCs or T cells enriched from blood (not recorded which). The origin of the receptors is a man aged 60 to 75 who had recovered from COVID-19.

This clone was found once. The chain is built from TRBV3-1 (or the pseudogene TRBV3-2) and TRBJ1-4; 8 bases match TRBD1. Germline V gene sequence: CDR1 LGHDT, CDR2 YNNKEL (reference sequence). Trimming took 3 bases from V and 5 from J; bases not matched to a gene: 8. The CDR3 runs 16 residues. CDR3 region: CASSQLGTGENEKLFF. For the CDR3, the DNA is TGTGCCAGCAGCCAGCTAGGGACAGGAGAGAATGAAAAACTGTTTTTT.

The chain recombines TRBV11-3 with TRBJ2-1, with 12 bases that match TRBD2. This CDR3 comprises 16 residues. From germline, CDR1 is SGHNT and CDR2 YENEEA. J gave up 4 bases and V 5 bases, and 6 bases lay outside the gene matches. For the CDR3, the DNA is TGTGCCAGCAGCCAGCTAGCGGGGGGGAATTACAATGAGCAGTTCTTC. It is translated as CASSQLAGGNYNEQFF.

The rearrangement joins TRBV7-9 to TRBJ2-7, with D possibly TRBD2 on 6 matching bases. CDR1 and CDR2 (germline): SEHNR, FQNEAQ (reference sequence). The CDR3 runs 15 residues. V dropped 8 bases and J dropped 2 bases, with 19 bases sitting between them. CDR3 nucleotides: TGTGCCAGCGGATCCCAAACTAGCAGAACCTACGAGCAGTACTTC. This gives the protein CASGSQTSRTYEQYF.

The CDR3 region has the DNA TGTGCCTGGAGTCAGCGGGGGGGCTCCGGGGCCAACGTCCTGACTTTC. Protein sequence: CAWSQRGGSGANVLTF. The chain links TRBV30 to TRBJ2-6, with 10 bases lining up with TRBD2. Germline CDR1 reads GTSNPN; CDR2 reads SVGIG (reference sequence). J lost 4 bases, V lost 2 bases, and 5 bases had no gene match. The CDR3 is made up of 16 amino acids.

The chain couples TRBV29-1 to TRBJ1-4; D gene unclear. Trimming took off 2 bases at V and 5 bases at J, with 9 bases between the two ends. Germline lookup yields CDR1 SQVTM and CDR2 ANQGSEA. This CDR3 region has 13 residues. The CDR3 region has the DNA TGCAGCGTTGAAACCGGGTTAAATGAAAAACTGTTTTTT. Protein product: CSVETGLNEKLFF.

V usage is TRBV24-1 and J usage is TRBJ2-7, with TRBD2 identical over 10 bases. Germline V gives CDR1 KGHDR, CDR2 SFDVKD. J was trimmed by 6 bases and V by 3 bases; bases with no gene match: 7. The CDR3 length is 15 residues. CDR3 DNA sequence: TGTGCCACCAGTGATCCGGCAGTAGCGGGGGGCGAGCAGTACTTC. This encodes CATSDPAVAGGEQYF.

The rearrangement links TRBV7-8 to TRBJ2-2; D gene ambiguous. Trimming pared 2 bases from V and 2 bases from J, leaving 9 bases between. This CDR3 region has 15 residues. Germline V gene sequence: CDR1 SGHVS, CDR2 FQNEAQ. CDR3 sequence (DNA): TGTGCCAGCAGCTTATACAGAACAAACACCGGGGAGCTGTTTTTT. Residues: CASSLYRTNTGELFF.

This clone has more than one count but fewer than ten. The rearrangement uses TRBV2 and TRBJ1-2; 9 bases are shared with TRBD1. This CDR3 has 15 residues. The V gene end was trimmed by 1 base and the J gene end by 7 bases; junction bases not matched to a gene: 7. The V gene's germline CDR1 is SNHLY and CDR2 FYNNEI. CDR3 coding DNA: TGTGCCAGCAGTGAAGAACTGGGGACAGGGACTGGCTACACCTTC. Its protein product is CASSEELGTGTGYTF.

This chain uses TRBV7-9 with TRBJ1-2; the D gene is possibly TRBD1 (6 bases). Between the trimmed V and J ends, which lost 1 base and 8 bases, there was a span of 8 bases. The CDR3 covers 12 residues. The V gene's germline CDR1 is SEHNR and CDR2 FQNEAQ (reference sequence). As DNA, the CDR3 is TGTGCCAGCAGCTTAGTAGGGGGAGGCTACACCTTC. It codes for CASSLVGGGYTF.

The chain employs TRBV5-1 and TRBJ1-4; D gene uncertain. Trimming cost V 6 bases and J 8 bases, with 20 bases left between them. Germline values: CDR1 SGHRS, CDR2 YFSETQ. The CDR3 is 15 residues long. The CDR3 DNA reads TGCGCCAGCACCCCAGAGGGAGGGCCTAGGGAAAAACTGTTTTTT. Translation gives CASTPEGGPREKLFF.

Details on this clone: At one boundary the junction diverges from the germline segment, which might be a read error. V gene TRBV6-1 combines with J gene TRBJ1-2; 9 bases are shared with TRBD1. Germline V lookup: CDR1 MNHNS, CDR2 SASEGT. This CDR3 comprises 16 residues. CDR3 amino acids: CASSQAGTGRNYGYTF. CDR3 coding DNA: TGTGCCAGCAGTCAAGCTGGGACAGGGAGGAACTATGGCTACACCTTC.

This clone occurred a few times. This chain links TRBV5-1 with TRBJ1-5; 12 nucleotides line up with TRBD1. Germline V gene sequence: CDR1 SGHRS, CDR2 YFSETQ. This CDR3 has 17 amino acids. V was pared by 4 bases and J by 4 bases, with 9 bases of the junction left unmatched. CDR3 nucleotide sequence: TGCGCCAGCAGCCCCGGGACAGGGGGCTTCGGTAATCAGCCCCAGCATTTT. Translation gives CASSPGTGGFGNQPQHF.

The CDR3 loop is CASSRTGVRDSPLHF. The CDR3 DNA follows: TGTGCCAGCAGCCGCACAGGGGTTCGAGATTCACCCCTCCACTTT. V and J are TRBV6-2 or TRBV6-3 and TRBJ1-6; 7 positions match TRBD1. The CDR3 runs 15 residues. With V trimmed by 6 bases and J by 8 bases, 10 bases remained unmatched. Germline V CDR1 and CDR2: MNHEY, SVGEGT.

This chain connects TRBV5-1 to TRBJ2-5; TRBD2 matches 12 bases. J gave up 5 bases and V 3 bases, and 5 bases lay outside the gene matches. Germline CDR1 reads SGHRS; CDR2 reads YFSETQ. The CDR3 is 15 residues long. CDR3 coding DNA: TGCGCCAGCAGCTATCGACTAGCGGGGGTTGAGACCCAGTACTTC. Translating it yields CASSYRLAGVETQYF.

The V and J genes are TRBV30 and TRBJ1-2; a possible D gene is TRBD1 (6 bases). Trimming removed 1 base at V and 8 bases at J, with 11 bases between. The CDR3 has 12 amino acids. CDR1 and CDR2 from the germline V gene are GTSNPN and SVGIG (reference sequence). Written as DNA, the CDR3 is TGTGCCTGGAGTGACAGGGTAGGCGGCTACACCTTC. Translated, it gives CAWSDRVGGYTF.